The 5 T cell receptor beta chains below were found in one sample sequenced in a study of blood T cell repertoires in COVID-19. Method: immunoSEQ multiplex PCR; TCRdb's copy keeps in-frame clones and lacks some. The data contain approximately 430,000 clones, 70% to 90% of them seen just once; the ten biggest clones take up approximately 1.5%. Input material: peripheral blood. These receptors all stem from a woman in her 30s with active or convalescent COVID-19.

The J gene is TRBJ2-5, the V gene TRBV11-2, with D possibly being TRBD2 (5 bases). V gave up 3 bases and J gave up 5 bases, with 13 bases separating them. CDR1 is SGHAT and CDR2 is FQNNGV in the germline V gene. This CDR3 is 14 amino acids long. CDR3 in DNA: TGTGCCAGCAGCTTTACTCCGGGGTCGGAGACCCAGTACTTC. Translating it yields CASSFTPGSETQYF.

The chain combines TRBV6-1 with TRBJ1-6; perhaps TRBD1 as D (5 bases). From germline, CDR1 is MNHNS and CDR2 SASEGT. V was clipped by 0 bases and J by 5 bases, with 8 bases between them. CDR3 length equals 15 residues. The CDR3: CASSEAGGNNSPLHF. The CDR3 DNA is TGTGCCAGCAGTGAAGCGGGGGGGAATAATTCACCCCTCCACTTT.

This chain connects TRBV4-2 to TRBJ1-5, with D maybe TRBD1 (6 bases). CDR1 LGHNA and CDR2 YNFKEQ come from the germline V gene. CDR3 length: 15 amino acids. Trimming removed 4 bases from V and 5 bases from J, with 15 bases in between. CDR3: CASSLSRGSDQPQHF. Here the CDR3 DNA reads TGTGCCAGCAGCCTAAGTAGGGGGAGCGATCAGCCCCAGCATTTT.

The chain employs TRBV7-9 and TRBJ1-2; 9 bases match TRBD1. Per germline, CDR1 SEHNR and CDR2 FQNEAQ (reference sequence). This CDR3 is built from 15 residues. V lost 5 bases to trimming and J lost 8 bases; unmatched junction nucleotides: 12. The CDR3 nucleotides are TGTGCCAGCAGCCCTACGGGACAGGGCCCTGGAGGCTACACCTTC. This translates into CASSPTGQGPGGYTF. Using reference TRBV7-9 and TRBJ1-2 for the parts outside the CDR3, the full variable domain is DTGVSQNPRHKITKRGQNVTFRCDPISEHNRLYWYRQTLGQGPEFLTYFQNEAQLEKSRLLSDRFSAERPKGSFSTLEIQRTEQGDSAMYLCASSPTGQGPGGYTFGSGTRLTVV.

As to this clone: Other DNA sequences within the sample encode an identical CDR3. V is TRBV5-1 and J is TRBJ2-3; D call uncertain. This CDR3 is built from 12 residues. CDR1 and CDR2 from the germline V gene are SGHRS and YFSETQ. With 3 bases removed from V and 0 bases from J, the gap between germline ends came to 2 bases. CDR3 coding DNA: TGCGCCAGCAGCTCTAGCACAGATACGCAGTATTTT. This sequence encodes CASSSSTDTQYF.